Listed below are T cell receptor beta chains from one sample, sequenced in a study of beta chain features in type 1 diabetes. The method was immunoSEQ multiplex PCR; TCRdb's version includes in-frame clones alone and lacks a portion of them. The table has 400,000 to 450,000 clones, about 14% seen once. Sequencing used naive CD4+ T cells from blood. These receptors all stem from a man under 40 in good health. The CDR3 runs from the conserved cysteine through the conserved F or W. A D gene is named only where the DNA matches it firmly. Some rows mark clone size as missing; the rest say once, few, many or name a class of expanded clone.

D gene	V gene	J gene	clone size	CDR3 protein	CDR3 DNA
TRBD1	TRBV9	TRBJ1-4	-	CASSATLDLPTGMREKLFF	TGTGCCAGCAGCGCCACACTAGATCTACCGACAGGGATGAGGGAAAAACTGTTTTTT
-	TRBV30	TRBJ1-3	many	CAWSSSGGNTIYF	TGTGCCTGGAGTTCGTCGGGTGGAAACACCATATATTTT
-	TRBV5-6	TRBJ2-3	-	CASSLDSVWTHGTQYF	TGTGCCAGCAGCTTGGACAGCGTTTGGACGCATGGTACGCAGTATTTT
-	TRBV27	TRBJ1-1	once	CASSFRQGKAFF	TGTGCCAGCAGTTTTCGGCAGGGAAAAGCTTTCTTT
TRBD1	TRBV6-5	TRBJ2-7	-	CATTRTGREQYF	TGTGCCACCACAAGGACAGGTCGGGAGCAGTACTTC
TRBD2	TRBV7-2	TRBJ2-2	few	CASSSPGLAATGELFF	TGTGCCAGCAGCTCCCCGGGACTAGCGGCCACCGGGGAGCTGTTTTTT
-	TRBV6-1	TRBJ2-5	-	CASSEKWTQYF	TGTGCCAGCAGTGAAAAGTGGACCCAGTACTTC
-	TRBV27	TRBJ1-2	-	CASTTPTLRWGAQGYTF	TGTGCCAGCACCACTCCCACACTCCGGTGGGGGGCGCAGGGCTACACCTTC
-	TRBV10-3	TRBJ2-3	-	CAVRDENTQYF	TGTGCCGTCAGGGATGAAAATACGCAGTATTTT
-	TRBV4-2	TRBJ2-5	-	CASSQEAAAQETQYF	TGTGCCAGCAGCCAAGAGGCGGCGGCCCAAGAGACCCAGTACTTC
-	TRBV27	TRBJ2-3	-	CASTSAGAVDTQYF	TGTGCCAGCACCAGCGCCGGGGCAGTGGATACGCAGTATTTT
-	TRBV9	TRBJ2-5	-	CASSPRFLSGGEETQYF	TGTGCCAGCAGCCCAAGGTTCCTAAGTGGCGGAGAAGAGACCCAGTACTTC
-	TRBV5-6	TRBJ1-1	few	CASSLERNTEAFF	TGTGCCAGCAGCTTGGAAAGGAACACTGAAGCTTTCTTT
-	TRBV7-8	TRBJ2-7	-	CASSPGRTDSSYEQYF	TGTGCCAGCAGCCCGGGACGGACAGACAGCTCCTACGAGCAGTACTTC
-	TRBV9	TRBJ2-3	-	CASSSGPRGRLTDTQYF	TGTGCCAGCAGCTCCGGGCCCAGAGGGAGGTTGACAGATACGCAGTATTTT
-	TRBV30	TRBJ1-3	-	CAWSVLDRRNTIYF	TGTGCCTGGAGTGTCCTAGACAGAAGAAACACCATATATTTT
TRBD2	TRBV7-8	TRBJ2-3	-	CASSLVPGLGKRDTQYF	TGTGCCAGCAGCTTAGTTCCGGGACTAGGGAAAAGGGATACGCAGTATTTT
TRBD1	TRBV5-1	TRBJ1-2	-	CASSAGQGAYGYTF	TGCGCCAGCAGCGCCGGACAGGGGGCATATGGCTACACCTTC
-	TRBV6-6	TRBJ1-1	-	CASSYSLEAFF	TGTGCCAGCAGTTACTCGCTTGAAGCTTTCTTT
-	TRBV7-2	TRBJ2-7	-	CASSSRYYEQYF	TGTGCCAGCAGCTCAAGATACTACGAGCAGTACTTC
-	TRBV30	TRBJ2-1	-	CAWSVPNEQFF	TGTGCCTGGAGTGTACCCAATGAGCAGTTCTTC
-	TRBV4-1	TRBJ2-1	few	CASSQLGLGRNEQFF	TGCGCCAGCAGCCAATTGGGACTGGGAAGAAATGAGCAGTTCTTC
-	TRBV5-1	TRBJ2-7	-	CASRLQLRTESYEQYF	TGCGCCAGCAGGTTGCAACTTCGGACGGAGTCCTACGAGCAGTACTTC
-	TRBV29-1	TRBJ2-2	many	CSASGESTGELFF	TGCAGCGCCTCGGGAGAGAGTACCGGGGAGCTGTTTTTT
-	TRBV9	TRBJ2-1	few	CASSPSLENEQFF	TGTGCCAGCAGCCCTAGTTTGGAAAATGAGCAGTTCTTC
-	TRBV7-2	TRBJ2-1	few	CASSLAGFEQFF	TGTGCCAGCAGCTTAGCGGGGTTCGAGCAGTTCTTC
TRBD2	TRBV7-2	TRBJ2-1	-	CASIPGTSAWSSYNEQFF	TGTGCCAGCATCCCCGGGACTAGCGCCTGGAGCTCCTACAATGAGCAGTTCTTC
-	TRBV6-5	TRBJ2-5	-	CASSYSKLAETQYF	TGTGCCAGCAGTTACTCGAAACTAGCAGAGACCCAGTACTTC